Each of the 7 T cell receptor beta chains below was sequenced from the same sample in a study of naive and memory T cell subsets. Both TRBC1 and TRBC2 were covered by a beta constant-region primer of two equimolar oligonucleotides. Each CDR3 protein gets one entry after TCRdb re-called the UMI-ligation and nested PCR reads with MiXCR. The repertoire consists of around 40,000 distinct CDR3 sequences, with more than 10% occurring once and the leading ten covering around 21%. Sequencing input: effector memory CD4+ T cells from blood. This sample's subset: effector memory, CD45RA- CD27-. These receptors came from a human donor in good health.

The chain is built from TRBV7-3 and TRBJ1-1; no definite D call. Per germline, CDR1 SGHTA and CDR2 FQGTGA. The CDR3 runs 15 residues. V shed 5 bases and J shed 4 bases, with 17 bases lying between them. The CDR3 DNA reads TGTGCCAGCAGCCCTAATCAAGGGTCCGCCACTGAAGCTTTCTTT. This codes for CASSPNQGSATEAFF.

The genes are TRBV7-8 and TRBJ1-6; D gene ambiguous. Germline V gene data show CDR1 as SGHVS and CDR2 as FQNEAQ. Trimming removed 6 bases from V and 6 bases from J, with 12 bases in between. CDR3 length: 14 amino acids. The CDR3, as DNA: TGTGCCAGCAGTAAGGGTGGCGCTAATTCACCCCTCCACTTT. Protein: CASSKGGANSPLHF.

This clonotype was seen repeatedly, ten times or more. The chain uses TRBV10-2 and TRBJ1-2; a possible D gene is TRBD1 (5 bases). Per the germline V gene, CDR1 is WSHSY and CDR2 is SAAADI. Trimming took off 3 bases at V and 4 bases at J, with 12 bases between the two ends. This CDR3 has 14 residues. CDR3 nucleotide sequence: TGCGCCAGCAGTGACGCCGACAGAATCTATGGCTACACCTTC. Translating it yields CASSDADRIYGYTF.

By share, this clonotype counts as medium-sized. The chain is built from TRBV24-1 and TRBJ2-5; the D gene is possibly TRBD2 (6 bases). V was cut by 6 bases and J by 5 bases, with 12 bases left in between. Looked up from germline, CDR1 is KGHDR and CDR2 is SFDVKD. The CDR3 consists of 13 residues. Here the CDR3 reads CATSPGLRETQYF. The CDR3 DNA is TGTGCCACCAGTCCGGGACTGAGGGAGACCCAGTACTTC.

This clonotype was seen a handful of times. This sequence joins TRBV2 and TRBJ1-2; the D gene is possibly TRBD1 (5 bases). Trimming removed 6 bases from V and 1 base from J, with 9 bases in between. Germline CDR1 and CDR2: SNHLY and FYNNEI. This CDR3 is built from 13 residues. The CDR3 nucleotides read TGTGCCAGCAGCCTGGGGGGTAACTATGGCTACACCTTC. Its translation is CASSLGGNYGYTF.

In this sample, this clonotype turned up a few times. The V gene is TRBV18, the J gene TRBJ1-1; TRBD1 aligns across 8 bases. From germline, CDR1 is KGHSH and CDR2 LQKENI. With V trimmed by 3 bases and J by 4 bases, 7 bases remained unmatched. This CDR3 has 15 residues. This CDR3 reads CASSPLGQGFTEAFF. The CDR3 DNA sequence: TGTGCCAGCTCACCTCTCGGACAGGGCTTCACTGAAGCTTTCTTT.

This clonotype was counted many times. V is TRBV6-2 or TRBV6-3 and J is TRBJ1-1, with no clear D. V was cut by 6 bases and J by 8 bases, with 19 bases left in between. Germline CDR1 reads MNHEY; CDR2 reads SVGEGT. CDR3 length: 14 amino acids. In DNA, the CDR3 is TGTGCCAGCAGAACCTCAGCCCGAAGGGAGGAAGCTTTCTTT. This gives the protein CASRTSARREEAFF.